This T cell receptor (beta chain) was captured by sequencing in a study of blood T cells in healthy people across ages (dated by TCRdb to between 2014 and 2017). Broadly, across the study: Template switching captured roughly one uniquely barcoded TCR beta cDNA molecule per two T cells in model experiments. Age-related changes in TCR beta repertoire diversity were measured in the study by deep sequencing normalized with unique cDNA molecular identifiers. Four age groups were formed from the donors: young (average about 15 years), middle-aged (around 37), aged (around 68) and long-lived (82). To avoid experimental bias, donors of different ages were randomly spread across the sequencing lanes. Two additional independent replicas of 1 million unique cDNA reads from the same blood draw were analyzed for two donors (one aged 18 to 30 and one aged 80 or older). Study-wide conclusions, independent of this receptor: Estimates of total diversity based on one million sequenced T cells were considered lower bounds and underestimates. A strong correlation was found between observed TCR beta diversity and the percentage of naive T cells measured by flow cytometry. Compared with the aged group, more naive CD4+ T cells, fewer expanded clones and increased TCR diversity were shown by the long-lived group, suggesting age selection. As age increased, observed TCR beta diversity per million T cells dropped in a roughly linear way, and a significant reduction was already evident by age 40. Conclusive comparison of naive and antigen-experienced compartments was prevented by the profiling of bulk unsorted PBMCs. Donor CMV infection status was unknown, potentially confounding age-related changes in expanded clonotypes.

The donors were about 40 Caucasian individuals from Russia, aged roughly 6 to 90 years, who were systemically healthy. Around 10 milliliters of peripheral blood were drawn from each donor into EDTA-treated Vacutainer tubes. Ficoll-Paque density-gradient centrifugation was used to isolate PBMCs, with at least 6.5 million per sample. Trizol reagent was used to extract total RNA from PBMCs, with at least 6 micrograms per sample. For every donor, flow cytometry on a PBMC aliquot measured the percentage of naive CD45RAhigh/CD27high T cells. Per the germline V gene, SQVTM is the CDR1 and ANQGSEA is the CDR2. The CDR3, cysteine through phenylalanine, is 13 amino acids long. This entry keeps only the CDR3 DNA: 39 bases, framed from base 1. V loses 2 bases of germline sequence and J loses 10 bases, and the interval between the two ends is 17 bases. Libraries were prepared through 5' RACE. TCRdb names Illumina HiSeq 2500 as the instrument used. The second PCR ran for about 6 to 11 cycles and used a J-beta primer mix along with a sample-barcoded 5' primer. A template-switch 5' adaptor carrying 12 random nucleotides introduced a unique molecular identifier onto each TCR beta cDNA molecule. Each sample yielded at least 2.5 million CDR3-containing paired-end reads. The Mint cDNA synthesis kit, primed by a TRBC-specific oligonucleotide, was used to synthesize first-strand cDNA from all RNA. Following uracil-DNA glycosylase treatment, a first 18-cycle PCR with universal primers M1SS and BC2_uni_R was performed on all cDNA. The paper's data handling went like this. Each sample was normalized by randomly selecting 1 million high-quality reads, each carrying a distinct molecular identifier. Instead of being binned into consensus sequences, reads that shared molecular identifiers were thrown out. MiTCR, with a Q25 quality threshold and the strictest error-elimination algorithm, was used for CDR3 identification, clonotype clustering and error correction. A nonparametric unseen species model with Euler transformation was used to estimate lower-bound total TCR beta diversity. TCRdb itself trimmed the public reads at Q25 with fastp, ran MiXCR and retained productive beta chains. Rows matching on CDR3 protein sequence are summarized as one entry with the most common DNA and genes. TCRdb, rather than the study authors, made the V and J calls. The sample table lists about 760,000 distinct CDR3 sequences, around 50% of them with a count of one. Around a quarter of the sample rests with the top ten.

Regarding this clonotype: Its binding antigen is unknown. No much larger clone is present one base from it, and per-base qualities are unavailable.

This receptor chain uses TRBV29-1 and TRBJ1-1; the D gene is unclear. The TCR comes from a man aged 35 to 55 in good health. Source material: blood. Read as DNA, the sequence is TGCAGCGTTGAATCCCAGATGATGGGTGGAGCTTTCTTT. This translates into CSVESQMMGGAFF.